The rows below give T cell receptor beta chains drawn from one sample of a study of shared clonotypes between healthy human individuals. Sequenced by immunoSEQ multiplex PCR; TCRdb stores in-frame clones only, minus some. Of millions of clones in the sample, 90% to 95% were seen once. Sequenced sample: naive CD4+ T cells sorted from blood. These receptors originate from a man aged 18 to 30 in good health. The CDR3 runs from the conserved cysteine through the conserved F or W. Each record gives: J gene, D gene, V gene, clone size, CDR3 protein, CDR3 DNA. The D gene is left open where the match is weak. Size is stated for part of the rows, as once, few or many counts, or as a class when the clone is expanded.

J: TRBJ2-5; D: .; V: TRBV5-1; size: .; CDR3: CASSKGHPQETQYF; DNA: TGCGCCAGCAGCAAAGGACACCCCCAAGAGACCCAGTACTTC
J: TRBJ2-1; D: TRBD2; V: TRBV30; size: .; CDR3: CAWSVRLAGDNEQFF; DNA: TGTGCCTGGAGTGTACGACTAGCGGGAGATAATGAGCAGTTCTTC
J: TRBJ2-7; D: .; V: TRBV9; size: .; CDR3: CASSKTSGLYEQYF; DNA: TGTGCCAGCAGCAAAACCTCAGGCCTCTACGAGCAGTACTTC
J: TRBJ1-5; D: .; V: TRBV28; size: .; CDR3: CASSFFQVPNQPQHF; DNA: TGTGCCAGCAGTTTTTTTCAGGTCCCCAATCAGCCCCAGCATTTT
J: TRBJ1-1; D: TRBD1; V: TRBV2; size: .; CDR3: CASSERTGENTEAFF; DNA: TGTGCCAGCAGTGAAAGGACAGGGGAGAACACTGAAGCTTTCTTT
J: TRBJ2-1; D: .; V: TRBV19; size: .; CDR3: CASSSDSNNEQFF; DNA: TGTGCCAGTAGTTCCGACAGTAACAATGAGCAGTTCTTC
J: TRBJ2-1; D: .; V: TRBV6-5; size: .; CDR3: CASSYGTGSYYNEQFF; DNA: TGTGCCAGCAGTTACGGAACGGGCTCCTACTACAATGAGCAGTTCTTC
J: TRBJ1-1; D: .; V: TRBV11-2; size: once; CDR3: CASSLTSQNTEAFF; DNA: TGTGCCAGCAGCTTAACCTCGCAGAACACTGAAGCTTTCTTT
J: TRBJ1-1; D: TRBD1; V: TRBV7-9; size: .; CDR3: CASSLTQGASAFF; DNA: TGTGCCAGCAGCTTAACACAGGGGGCGTCTGCTTTCTTT
J: TRBJ1-4; D: TRBD1; V: TRBV11-2; size: .; CDR3: CASSLVQGIVNEKLFF; DNA: TGTGCCAGCAGCTTAGTACAGGGGATCGTTAATGAAAAACTGTTTTTT
J: TRBJ2-5; D: .; V: TRBV5-1; size: .; CDR3: CASRRFRLVEETQYF; DNA: TGCGCCAGCAGACGATTCAGATTAGTTGAAGAGACCCAGTACTTC
J: TRBJ2-5; D: TRBD1; V: TRBV19; size: .; CDR3: CASSTGQGGGTQYF; DNA: TGTGCCAGTAGTACGGGACAGGGAGGAGGGACCCAGTACTTC
J: TRBJ2-2; D: TRBD2; V: TRBV7-2; size: .; CDR3: CASSPLPLAGAWGGELFF; DNA: TGTGCCAGCAGCCCCCTTCCTCTAGCGGGGGCATGGGGCGGGGAGCTGTTTTTT
J: TRBJ2-1; D: TRBD2; V: TRBV13; size: once; CDR3: CASSLPMLAGDNEQFF; DNA: TGTGCCAGCAGCTTACCCATGCTAGCGGGAGACAATGAGCAGTTCTTC